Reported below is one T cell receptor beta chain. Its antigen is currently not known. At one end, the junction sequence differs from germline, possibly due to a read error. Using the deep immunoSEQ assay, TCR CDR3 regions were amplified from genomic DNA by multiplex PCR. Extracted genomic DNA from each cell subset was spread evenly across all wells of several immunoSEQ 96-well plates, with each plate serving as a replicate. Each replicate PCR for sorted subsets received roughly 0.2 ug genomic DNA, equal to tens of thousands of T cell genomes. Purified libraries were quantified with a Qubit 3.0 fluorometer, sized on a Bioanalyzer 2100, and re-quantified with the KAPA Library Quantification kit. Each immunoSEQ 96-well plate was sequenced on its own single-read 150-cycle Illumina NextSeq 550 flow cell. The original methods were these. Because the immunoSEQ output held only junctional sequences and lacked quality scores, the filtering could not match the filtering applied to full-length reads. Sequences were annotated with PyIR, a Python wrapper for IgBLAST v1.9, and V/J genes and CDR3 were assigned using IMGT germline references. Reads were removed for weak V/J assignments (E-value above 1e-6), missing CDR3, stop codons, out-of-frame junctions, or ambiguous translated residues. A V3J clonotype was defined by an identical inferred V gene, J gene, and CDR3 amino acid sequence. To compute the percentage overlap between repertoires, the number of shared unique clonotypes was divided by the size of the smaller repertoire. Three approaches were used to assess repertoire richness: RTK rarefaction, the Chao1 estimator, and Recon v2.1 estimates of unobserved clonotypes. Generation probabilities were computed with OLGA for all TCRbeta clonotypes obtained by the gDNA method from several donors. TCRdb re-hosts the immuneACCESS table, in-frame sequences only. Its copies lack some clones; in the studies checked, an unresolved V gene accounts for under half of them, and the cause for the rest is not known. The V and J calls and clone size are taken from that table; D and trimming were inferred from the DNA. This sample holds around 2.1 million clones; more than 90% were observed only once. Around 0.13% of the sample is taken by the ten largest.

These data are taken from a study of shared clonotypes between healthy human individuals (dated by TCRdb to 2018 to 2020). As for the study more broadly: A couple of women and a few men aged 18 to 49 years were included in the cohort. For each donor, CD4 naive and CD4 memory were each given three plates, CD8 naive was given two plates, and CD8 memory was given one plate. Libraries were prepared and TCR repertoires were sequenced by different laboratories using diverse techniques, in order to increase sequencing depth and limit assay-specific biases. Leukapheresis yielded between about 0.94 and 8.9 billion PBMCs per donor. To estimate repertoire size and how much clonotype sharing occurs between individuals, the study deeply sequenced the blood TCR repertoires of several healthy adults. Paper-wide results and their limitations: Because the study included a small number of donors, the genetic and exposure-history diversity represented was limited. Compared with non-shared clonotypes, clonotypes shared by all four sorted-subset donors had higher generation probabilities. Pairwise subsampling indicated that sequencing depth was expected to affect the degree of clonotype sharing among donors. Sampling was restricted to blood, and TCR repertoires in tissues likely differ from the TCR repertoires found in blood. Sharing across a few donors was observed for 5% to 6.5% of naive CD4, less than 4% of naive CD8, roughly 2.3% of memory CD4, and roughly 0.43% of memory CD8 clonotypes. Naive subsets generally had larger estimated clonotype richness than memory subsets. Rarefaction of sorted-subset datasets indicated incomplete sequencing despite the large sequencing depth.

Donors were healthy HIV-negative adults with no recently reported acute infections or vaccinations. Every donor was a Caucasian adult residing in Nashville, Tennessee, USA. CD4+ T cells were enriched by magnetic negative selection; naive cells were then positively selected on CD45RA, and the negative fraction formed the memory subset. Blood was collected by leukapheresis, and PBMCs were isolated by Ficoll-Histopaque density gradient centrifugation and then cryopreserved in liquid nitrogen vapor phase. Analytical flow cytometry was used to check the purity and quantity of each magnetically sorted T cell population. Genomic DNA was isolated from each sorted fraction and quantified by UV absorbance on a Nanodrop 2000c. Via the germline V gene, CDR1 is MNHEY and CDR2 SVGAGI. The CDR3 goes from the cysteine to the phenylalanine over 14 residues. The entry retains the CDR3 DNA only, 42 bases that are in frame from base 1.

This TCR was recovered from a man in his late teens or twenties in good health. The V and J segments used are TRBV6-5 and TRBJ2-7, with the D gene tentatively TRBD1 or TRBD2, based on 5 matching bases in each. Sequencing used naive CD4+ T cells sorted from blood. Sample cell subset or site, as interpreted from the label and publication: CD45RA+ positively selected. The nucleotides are TGTGCCGGCAGTTACTCGAGGGCAGGGTATGAGCAGTACTTC. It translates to CAGSYSRAGYEQYF.